This paragraph reports one TCR beta chain. The antigen remains undetermined. Germline lookup yields CDR1 SGHTA and CDR2 FQGNSA. Trimming shortened V by 0 bases and J by 0 bases, and 12 bases separated the two germline ends. The CDR3 runs to 18 residues. The entirety of the isolated RNA underwent reverse transcription, so expressed TCRB transcripts were sequenced. Libraries were prepared by immunoSEQ multiplex PCR; TCRdb keeps only in-frame clonotypes and omits some of them. The sample has about 930,000 clones, roughly 15% seen once. This entry comes from a study of beta chain features in type 1 diabetes. Notes on the study in general: The analysis here could not establish whether HLA type shapes TCRB rearrangement. Across patients, naive, central memory and Treg TCRB repertoires exhibited apparently greater similarity than was observed across healthy donors.

The chain recombines TRBV7-2 with TRBJ2-6; D might be TRBD2 (5 bases). The sequence was obtained from a woman aged 18-29 years in good health. The sample consisted of naive CD4+ T cells from blood. As DNA, the CDR3 is TGTGCCAGCAGCTTAGCAGGGAGCCAAATCTCTGGGGCCAACGTCCTGACTTTC. This sequence encodes CASSLAGSQISGANVLTF.